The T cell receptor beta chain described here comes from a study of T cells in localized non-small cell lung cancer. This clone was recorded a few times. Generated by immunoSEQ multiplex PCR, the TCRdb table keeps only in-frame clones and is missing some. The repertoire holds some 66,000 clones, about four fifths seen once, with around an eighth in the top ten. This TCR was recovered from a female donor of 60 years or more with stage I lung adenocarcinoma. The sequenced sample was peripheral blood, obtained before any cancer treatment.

The CDR3 region is CASSGDRGRDGYTF. The CDR3 region has the DNA TGTGCCAGCAGTGGGGACAGGGGGCGAGATGGCTACACCTTC. The chain employs TRBV6-1 and TRBJ1-2; 12 bases match TRBD1. Germline-derived CDR1 and CDR2 are MNHNS and SASEGT. V shed 4 bases, J shed 6 bases, and the junction held 3 bases outside the gene matches. The CDR3 has 14 residues.